The 23 T cell receptor beta chains below all came from one sample that was sequenced in a study of blood T cell repertoires in COVID-19 (dated by TCRdb to about 2020). Preparation of the library involved the immunoSEQ multiplex PCR assay. In its TCRdb copy, this immuneACCESS table keeps in-frame sequences only and misses some clones. Where compared with another copy, unresolved V genes explain less than half of these, and the others have no known cause. Across this sample there are fewer than 250,000 clones, with 83% seen only once. The ten most abundant clones make up 3.6% of the sample. The sequenced material came from PBMCs or T cells enriched from blood (not recorded which). All receptors come from a middle-aged woman who had been exposed to COVID-19.

A remark on this clone: Other nucleotide sequences from this sample produce the same CDR3. The rearrangement links TRBV12-3 or TRBV12-4 to TRBJ1-2, with D perhaps TRBD1 (5 bases). The CDR3 is 13 amino acids. Deletions cut 1 base from V and 2 bases from J, with 5 bases between. CDR3 protein: CASSLGQNYGYTF. Written as DNA, the CDR3 is TGTGCCAGCAGTTTAGGACAGAACTATGGCTACACCTTC.

To note about this clone: Other nucleotide sequences in the sample specify the same CDR3. The chain carries TRBV28 and TRBJ2-1; 13 bases are shared with TRBD2. V trimming: 6 bases; J trimming: 3 bases; junction bases outside the gene matches: 2. Germline V gene sequence: CDR1 MDHEN, CDR2 SYDVKM. This CDR3 spans 15 amino acids. CDR3 in DNA: TGTGCCAGCAGCAGGACTAGCGGGGGCTACAATGAGCAGTTCTTC. Protein product: CASSRTSGGYNEQFF. Supplemented by reference TRBV28 and TRBJ2-1, the full variable domain reads DVKVTQSSRYLVKRTGEKVFLECVQDMDHENMFWYRQDPGLGLRLIYFSYDVKMKEKGDIPEGYSVSREKKERFSLILESASTNQTSMYLCASSRTSGGYNEQFFGPGTRLTVL.

This sequence joins TRBV4-2 and TRBJ2-2, with 8 bases that match TRBD1. Trimming at V came to 1 base and at J to 7 bases, leaving 8 bases not matched to a gene. The CDR3 covers 16 residues. Per the germline V gene, CDR1 is LGHNA and CDR2 is YNFKEQ. For the CDR3, the DNA is TGTGCCAGCAGCCAAGCGTCGACAGGGGTGGACGGGGAGCTGTTTTTT. Translating gives CASSQASTGVDGELFF.

The rearrangement links TRBV5-1 to TRBJ2-7; 8 bases are shared with TRBD2. The CDR3 has 14 amino acids. The junction had 6 bases not matched to a gene; V was cut back by 2 bases and J by 5 bases. Per the germline V gene, CDR1 is SGHRS and CDR2 is YFSETQ. The CDR3 is CASSFGSGANEQYF. The CDR3 nucleotides are TGCGCCAGCAGCTTTGGTAGCGGGGCGAACGAGCAGTACTTC. Full variable domain (remainder filled in from reference TRBV5-1 and TRBJ2-7): KAGVTQTPRYLIKTRGQQVTLSCSPISGHRSVSWYQQTPGQGLQFLFEYFSETQRNKGNFPGRFSGRQFSNSRSEMNVSTLELGDSALYLCASSFGSGANEQYFGPGTRLTVT.

V usage is TRBV6-1 and J usage is TRBJ2-1, with 10 bases fitting TRBD2. The CDR3 loop spans 14 amino acids. J lost 16 bases, V lost 3 bases, and 12 bases had no gene match. Germline V gives CDR1 MNHNS, CDR2 SASEGT. CDR3 DNA: TGTGCCAGCAGTGAGAGAGCGGGGGGGCCTTTAGGTTTCTTC. Protein: CASSERAGGPLGFF.

The chain recombines TRBV2 with TRBJ2-1, with D maybe TRBD2 (6 bases). CDR1 SNHLY and CDR2 FYNNEI come from the germline V gene. The CDR3 loop spans 16 amino acids. Trimming took off 3 bases at V and 1 base at J, with 13 bases between the two ends. CDR3 sequence reads: CASSEATRKSYNEQFF. CDR3 sequence (DNA): TGTGCCAGCAGTGAGGCGACTAGGAAGTCCTACAATGAGCAGTTCTTC. Combining the CDR3 with reference TRBV2 and TRBJ2-1 gives the whole variable domain EPEVTQTPSHQVTQMGQEVILRCVPISNHLYFYWYRQILGQKVEFLVSFYNNEISEKSEIFDDQFSVERPDGSNFTLKIRSTKLEDSAMYFCASSEATRKSYNEQFFGPGTRLTVL.

The chain recombines TRBV24-1 with TRBJ1-6, with TRBD1 matching over 9 bases. The CDR3 is made up of 18 amino acids. Germline CDR1 is KGHDR and CDR2 is SFDVKD. V lost 7 bases and J lost 12; bases outside the gene matches: 21. The CDR3 is CATRRTGASRLTREPLHF. DNA of the CDR3: TGTGCCACCAGACGGACAGGGGCCTCTCGTCTTACTAGGGAACCCCTCCACTTT.

The V gene is TRBV7-2, the J gene TRBJ2-1, with 8 bases identical to TRBD2. The CDR3 covers 14 residues. The J segment lost 0 bases and the V segment lost 11 bases, leaving 6 bases of the junction unmatched. The V gene's germline CDR1 is SGHTA and CDR2 FQGNSA. CDR3 nucleotides: TGTGCCTCGGGGGGGGTCAGCTCCTACAATGAGCAGTTCTTC. Protein product: CASGGVSSYNEQFF. Using reference TRBV7-2 and TRBJ2-1 for the parts outside the CDR3, the full variable domain is GAGVSQSPSNKVTEKGKDVELRCDPISGHTALYWYRQSLGQGLEFLIYFQGNSAPDKSGLPSDRFSAERTGGSVSTLTIQRTQQEDSAVYLCASGGVSSYNEQFFGPGTRLTVL.

The chain joins TRBV5-1 to TRBJ2-3; D is uncertain. The CDR3 is made up of 17 amino acids. V was pared by 0 bases and J by 4 bases, with 18 bases between. Germline assignment: CDR1 SGHRS and CDR2 YFSETQ. CDR3 amino acids: CASSLASTAVQSDTQYF. CDR3 nucleotide sequence: TGCGCCAGCAGCTTGGCATCGACGGCCGTACAGTCAGATACGCAGTATTTT.

The chain uses TRBV5-4 and TRBJ2-1; 13 nucleotides match TRBD2. CDR3 length: 18 amino acids. J was trimmed by 0 bases and V by 1 base; bases with no gene match: 4. In germline, CDR1 is SGHNT, CDR2 YYREEE (reference sequence). The CDR3 spells CASSLSLAGGPSYNEQFF. The CDR3 DNA reads as TGTGCCAGCAGCTTGTCACTAGCGGGGGGGCCCTCCTACAATGAGCAGTTCTTC.

This clone was recorded only once. The rearrangement uses TRBV5-1 and TRBJ1-4; D gene ambiguous. The CDR3 has 16 residues. Trimming took 4 bases from V and 0 from J, leaving 13 bases between them. CDR1 is SGHRS, CDR2 YFSETQ, per germline. CDR3 coding DNA: TGCGCCAGCAGCCCTACTCCGAGGCCAACTAATGAAAAACTGTTTTTT. This sequence encodes CASSPTPRPTNEKLFF.

This sequence joins TRBV3-1 (or the pseudogene TRBV3-2) and TRBJ1-4, with 8 bases lining up with TRBD1. The CDR3 length is 15 residues. V was pared by 4 bases and J by 8 bases, with 9 bases of the junction left unmatched. Germline V gives CDR1 LGHDT, CDR2 YNNKEL (reference sequence). The DNA for the CDR3 is TGTGCCAGCAGCCCCGGACAGGGCGTTCGGGAAAAACTGTTTTTT. Protein product: CASSPGQGVREKLFF.

This clone was detected only a few times. The rearrangement links TRBV4-2 to TRBJ1-5; 9 bases align to TRBD1. Germline values: CDR1 LGHNA, CDR2 YNFKEQ. CDR3 size: 19 residues. V gave up 1 base and J gave up 0 bases; unmatched junction bases: 10. Here the CDR3 reads CASSQAHPGTGNSNQPQHF. CDR3 nucleotide sequence: TGTGCCAGCAGCCAAGCGCACCCCGGGACAGGGAATAGCAATCAGCCCCAGCATTTT.

V gene TRBV19 combines with J gene TRBJ2-5; D may be TRBD2 (6 bases). CDR3 size: 13 residues. Trimming pared 5 bases from V and 2 bases from J, leaving 9 bases between. In germline, CDR1 is LNHDA, CDR2 SQIVND (reference sequence). CDR3 sequence: CASSFGRQETQYF. In DNA form, the CDR3 reads TGTGCCAGTAGTTTCGGGAGACAAGAGACCCAGTACTTC.

The chain combines TRBV30 with TRBJ2-7; 8 bases map to TRBD2. Trimming at V came to 0 bases and at J to 5 bases, leaving 9 bases not matched to a gene. The length of the CDR3 is 15 residues. Per germline, CDR1 GTSNPN and CDR2 SVGIG (reference sequence). The CDR3 region is CAWSVQAGDGDEQYF. In nucleotides, the CDR3 is TGTGCCTGGAGTGTACAAGCGGGGGACGGAGACGAGCAGTACTTC.

The chain recombines TRBV19 with TRBJ1-1; 7 bases are a match to TRBD1. There are 16 residues in the CDR3. V shed 4 bases, J shed 4 bases, and the junction held 12 bases outside the gene matches. The germline V gene encodes CDR1 LNHDA and CDR2 SQIVND (reference sequence). CDR3 nucleotides: TGTGCCAGTAGTAGAGGGGAGACAGGGTTGGGCACTGAAGCTTTCTTT. This translates into CASSRGETGLGTEAFF. Full variable domain (missing parts from reference TRBV19 and TRBJ1-1): DGGITQSPKYLFRKEGQNVTLSCEQNLNHDAMYWYRQDPGQGLRLIYYSQIVNDFQKGDIAEGYSVSREKKESFPLTVTSAQKNPTAFYLCASSRGETGLGTEAFFGQGTRLTVV.

V gene TRBV24-1 combines with J gene TRBJ2-2; a possible D gene is TRBD1 (5 bases). The germline gives CDR1 KGHDR, CDR2 SFDVKD. The CDR3 loop spans 16 amino acids. V shed 6 bases and J shed 0 bases, with 13 bases lying between them. CDR3 residues: CATSTGHTSNTGELFF. Written as DNA, the CDR3 is TGTGCCACCAGTACAGGCCACACATCGAACACCGGGGAGCTGTTTTTT.

This clone was detected a few times. The chain carries TRBV20-1 and TRBJ1-2; 9 bases map to TRBD1. This CDR3 has 14 amino acids. J was trimmed by 5 bases and V by 3 bases; bases with no gene match: 7. The V gene's germline CDR1 is DFQATT and CDR2 SNEGSKA (reference sequence). The CDR3 region is CSASTTGQGYGYTF. CDR3 nucleotide sequence: TGCAGTGCTAGTACAACGGGACAGGGATATGGCTACACCTTC.

This chain links TRBV29-1 with TRBJ1-2; 7 bases are a match to TRBD1. Unmatched junction bases numbered 5, after V lost 3 bases and J lost 4 bases. The CDR3 has 13 residues. CDR1 is SQVTM and CDR2 is ANQGSEA in the germline V gene. The CDR3 region is CSVDPGGSYGYTF. CDR3 nucleotides: TGCAGCGTTGACCCAGGGGGTAGCTATGGCTACACCTTC.

The CDR3 coding sequence is TGTGCCAGCAGTGGTCAGGGCAATGAAAAACTGTTTTTT. Amino acids: CASSGQGNEKLFF. This rearrangement joins TRBV2 to TRBJ1-4, with a tentative D call TRBD1 (5 bases). V lost 4 bases to trimming and J lost 5 bases, with 8 bases between them. The CDR3 runs to 13 residues. Germline CDR1 and CDR2: SNHLY and FYNNEI.

The chain links TRBV25-1 to TRBJ2-2; 8 bases are a match to TRBD1. CDR1 is MGHDK and CDR2 is SYGVNS in the germline V gene. V gave up 5 bases and J gave up 7 bases; unmatched junction bases: 12. CDR3 length: 16 amino acids. As DNA, the CDR3 is TGTGCCAGCAGTCCTGGGCACAGGGGGATCGACGGGGAGCTGTTTTTT. The encoded protein is CASSPGHRGIDGELFF.

V gene TRBV7-8 combines with J gene TRBJ1-5, with unresolved D. Trimming took off 1 base at V and 8 bases at J, with 9 bases between the two ends. Germline V CDR1 and CDR2: SGHVS, FQNEAQ. The CDR3 loop spans 13 amino acids. The CDR3 region has the DNA TGTGCCAGCAGCTTAGGTAGCGGAGAGCCCCAGCATTTT. Translating gives CASSLGSGEPQHF.

The chain joins TRBV28 to TRBJ1-2; 9 bases agree with TRBD1. The CDR3 consists of 16 residues. Germline lookup yields CDR1 MDHEN and CDR2 SYDVKM. Unmatched junction bases numbered 5, after V lost 1 base and J lost 2 bases. CDR3 in DNA: TGTGCCAGCAGTTTATTTCGCGGACAGGGGAACTATGGCTACACCTTC. Encoded protein: CASSLFRGQGNYGYTF.